The next 23 T cell receptor beta chains were all read from a single sample in a study of identifying expanded T cells in peripheral blood. The table came from immunoSEQ multiplex PCR; TCRdb's copy has only in-frame clones and leaves some out. The sample consists of roughly 100,000 clones, approximately 90% of them appearing once. Specimen: blood. The receptors originated from a person aged 18 to 70 in good health.

The chain has TRBV5-4 and TRBJ2-2, with 11 bases matching TRBD2. This CDR3 has 16 amino acids. J was trimmed by 4 bases and V by 2 bases; bases with no gene match: 4. CDR1 is SGHNT and CDR2 is YYREEE in the germline V gene (reference sequence). The CDR3: CASSLGLAGLTGELFF. CDR3 DNA sequence: TGTGCCAGCAGCTTAGGACTAGCGGGTCTCACCGGGGAGCTGTTTTTT.

J is TRBJ2-5 and V is TRBV18; a possible D gene is TRBD1 (5 bases). From germline, CDR1 is KGHSH and CDR2 LQKENI. V was clipped by 3 bases and J by 2 bases, with 7 bases between them. CDR3 size: 13 residues. The CDR3 loop is CASSPGQQETQYF. CDR3 DNA sequence: TGTGCCAGCTCACCGGGGCAGCAAGAGACCCAGTACTTC.

CDR3 DNA sequence: TGCGCCAGCAGCCTCTCCGGGACAGGGAGGAAAAATGGCTACACCTTC. Translated, it gives CASSLSGTGRKNGYTF. The rearrangement uses TRBV4-3 and TRBJ1-2; 9 bases are shared with TRBD1. Germline values: CDR1 LGHNA, CDR2 YSLEER. The CDR3 consists of 16 residues. V was pared by 4 bases and J by 6 bases, with 12 bases of the junction left unmatched.

J is TRBJ2-1 and V is TRBV7-3; 13 bases are a match to TRBD2. The CDR3 loop spans 18 amino acids. V was clipped by 4 bases and J by 0 bases; unmatched bases: 6. Germline V gives CDR1 SGHTA, CDR2 FQGTGA. The CDR3 is CASSSSTSGGSSYNEQFF. The CDR3 DNA sequence: TGTGCCAGCAGCTCTTCGACTAGCGGGGGGTCCTCCTACAATGAGCAGTTCTTC. Complete variable domain (other parts from reference TRBV7-3 and TRBJ2-1): GAGVSQTPSNKVTEKGKYVELRCDPISGHTALYWYRQSLGQGPEFLIYFQGTGAADDSGLPNDRFFAVRPEGSVSTLKIQRTERGDSAVYLCASSSSTSGGSSYNEQFFGPGTRLTVL.

This sequence joins TRBV6-1 and TRBJ2-1; 9 positions agree with TRBD1. There are 15 residues in the CDR3. The germline CDR1 and CDR2 sequences are MNHNS and SASEGT. V lost 7 bases, J lost 10 bases, and 14 bases stayed unmatched. The CDR3 region is CASTKNRDREGEQFF. The CDR3, as DNA: TGTGCCAGCACCAAAAACCGGGACAGGGAAGGCGAGCAGTTCTTC.

The chain joins TRBV6-1 to TRBJ1-2; no clear D. The CDR3 has 14 residues. Trimming removed 7 bases from V and 3 bases from J, with 15 bases in between. CDR1 MNHNS and CDR2 SASEGT come from the germline V gene. DNA for the CDR3: TGTGCCAGCACCCTCGGGGTTTCCGACTATGGCTACACCTTC. As protein: CASTLGVSDYGYTF.

The chain carries TRBV18 and TRBJ1-1; D is possibly TRBD1 (5 bases). Deletions cut 3 bases from V and 1 base from J, with 15 bases between. This CDR3 region has 16 residues. Per the germline V gene, CDR1 is KGHSH and CDR2 is LQKENI. CDR3 sequence reads: CASSPSWAGGNTEAFF. CDR3 DNA: TGTGCCAGCTCACCCTCCTGGGCCGGGGGGAACACTGAAGCTTTCTTT.

The chain couples TRBV7-9 to TRBJ2-7, with no clear D. The CDR3 contains 11 residues. Trimming cost V 5 bases and J 5 bases, with 7 bases left between them. The germline V gene encodes CDR1 SEHNR and CDR2 FQNEAQ (reference sequence). The chain's CDR3 is CASSPFDEQYF. CDR3 sequence (DNA): TGTGCCAGCAGCCCCTTCGACGAGCAGTACTTC.

This clone was found once. The chain links TRBV27 to TRBJ1-2; tentative D call: TRBD1 (5 bases). This CDR3 has 15 amino acids. The germline V gene has CDR1 MNHEY and CDR2 SMNVEV (reference sequence). With 2 bases removed from V and 5 bases from J, the gap between germline ends came to 15 bases. The CDR3 region is CASSLQWGVNYGYTF. CDR3 nucleotides: TGTGCCAGCAGTTTACAATGGGGCGTAAATTATGGCTACACCTTC.

This clone has more than one count but fewer than ten. CDR3 loop: CASNSGLGQETQYF. The DNA for the CDR3 is TGTGCCAGTAACTCGGGACTGGGACAAGAGACCCAGTACTTC. The J gene is TRBJ2-5, the V gene TRBV19, with D possibly matching TRBD2 (6 bases). Looked up from germline, CDR1 is LNHDA and CDR2 is SQIVND (reference sequence). V was pared by 7 bases and J by 2 bases, with 14 bases between. The CDR3 runs 14 residues.

V and J are TRBV10-3 and TRBJ2-7, with a possible D match to TRBD1 (6 bases). Per germline, CDR1 ENHRY and CDR2 SYGVKD. The V gene lost 0 bases and the J gene lost 3 bases, with 12 bases spanning the gap. The CDR3 spans 15 residues. In nucleotides, the CDR3 is TGTGCCATCAGTGAGTCGTTGGACAGAGTCTACGAGCAGTACTTC. Translating gives CAISESLDRVYEQYF.

A single count supports this clone. The chain recombines TRBV2 with TRBJ2-3, with D perhaps matching TRBD1 (5 bases). The CDR3 length is 14 residues. Germline V gene lookup returns CDR1 SNHLY and CDR2 FYNNEI. Trimming removed 4 bases at V and 2 bases at J, with 10 bases between. CDR3: CASSADSFTDTQYF. CDR3 nucleotide sequence: TGTGCCAGCAGTGCAGACAGCTTCACAGATACGCAGTATTTT.

The V call is TRBV6-6, the J call TRBJ2-2; D remains unclear. V was shortened by 7 bases and J by 1 base, with 10 bases between the two germline ends. CDR1 is MNHNY and CDR2 is SVGAGI in the germline V gene (reference sequence). This CDR3 is 14 amino acids long. DNA for the CDR3: TGTGCCAGCATAAAGAACCAGAACACCGGGGAGCTGTTTTTT. Translating it yields CASIKNQNTGELFF.

The V and J genes are TRBV12-5 and TRBJ2-3, with TRBD2 matching 8 bases. Germline CDR1 is LGHNT and CDR2 is FRNRAP. Trimming removed 0 bases from V and 2 bases from J; junction bases left unmatched: 4. The CDR3 is made up of 16 amino acids. The DNA for the CDR3 is TGTGCTAGTGGTTTGGTACCGGGGGGGCTCACAGATACGCAGTATTTT. The encoded protein is CASGLVPGGLTDTQYF.

Only a few counts were recorded for this clone. This rearrangement joins TRBV7-9 to TRBJ1-6; D gene unclear. In germline, CDR1 is SEHNR, CDR2 FQNEAQ (reference sequence). Deletions cut 4 bases from V and 9 bases from J, with 7 bases between. This CDR3 has 12 amino acids. The CDR3 sequence is CASSSTPSPLHF. CDR3 nucleotides: TGTGCCAGCAGCTCAACACCTTCACCCCTCCACTTT. Variable domain in full (rest from reference TRBV7-9 and TRBJ1-6): DTGVSQNPRHKITKRGQNVTFRCDPISEHNRLYWYRQTLGQGPEFLTYFQNEAQLEKSRLLSDRFSAERPKGSFSTLEIQRTEQGDSAMYLCASSSTPSPLHFGNGTRLTVT.

The genes are TRBV20-1 and TRBJ2-7, with D hard to call. V was shortened by 2 bases and J by 3 bases, with 5 bases between the two germline ends. Germline CDR1 is DFQATT and CDR2 is SNEGSKA (reference sequence). This CDR3 spans 11 amino acids. CDR3 in DNA: TGCAGTGCTAGATCGGGCTACGAGCAGTACTTC. This sequence encodes CSARSGYEQYF.

In the case of this clone: Germline is not matched at one junction end, which may reflect a read error. The chain combines TRBV6-5 with TRBJ2-3; perhaps TRBD2 as D (6 bases). The germline gives CDR1 MNHEY, CDR2 SVGAGI. The CDR3 length is 14 residues. The CDR3: CASGYGTGTDTQYF. The CDR3 coding sequence is TGTGCCAGCGGATACGGGACTGGCACGGATACGCAGTATTTT.

The chain is built from TRBV9 and TRBJ1-2; D gene ambiguous. The CDR3 length is 15 residues. V shed 7 bases and J shed 4 bases, with 20 bases lying between them. Germline lookup yields CDR1 SGDLS and CDR2 YYNGEE. The CDR3 spells CASGPSGEASYGYTF. The DNA for the CDR3 is TGTGCCAGCGGACCCTCGGGAGAGGCGAGCTATGGCTACACCTTC. Combining the CDR3 with reference TRBV9 and TRBJ1-2 gives the whole variable domain DSGVTQTPKHLITATGQRVTLRCSPRSGDLSVYWYQQSLDQGLQFLIQYYNGEERAKGNILERFSAQQFPDLHSELNLSSLELGDSALYFCASGPSGEASYGYTFGSGTRLTVV.

V and J are TRBV27 and TRBJ2-5, with D tentatively TRBD1 or TRBD2 (6 bases each). V lost 3 bases and J lost 7, with 12 bases in between. The germline V gene encodes CDR1 MNHEY and CDR2 SMNVEV (reference sequence). The CDR3 loop spans 13 amino acids. The CDR3 reads CASSFGGRGTQYF. The CDR3 bases are TGTGCCAGCAGTTTTGGGGGGCGAGGGACCCAGTACTTC.

V usage is TRBV5-1 and J usage is TRBJ2-5; 10 bases line up with TRBD2. Per the germline V gene, CDR1 is SGHRS and CDR2 is YFSETQ. Trimming cost V 4 bases and J 0 bases; bases outside gene matches: 12. The CDR3 is 18 amino acids. CDR3 loop: CASSPYGLAGAYQETQYF. The CDR3 coding sequence is TGCGCCAGCAGCCCCTATGGGCTAGCGGGGGCCTACCAAGAGACCCAGTACTTC.

The chain recombines TRBV7-8 with TRBJ2-5; D possibly corresponds to TRBD2 (5 bases). CDR1 SGHVS and CDR2 FQNEAQ come from the germline V gene. V lost 4 bases to trimming and J lost 5 bases, with 23 bases between them. The CDR3 spans 17 residues. The CDR3 nucleotides read TGTGCCAGCAGCTACCGTACCGGTCGGGCAGGAGGCGAGACCCAGTACTTC. Translated, it gives CASSYRTGRAGGETQYF.

This clone occurred a few times. The rearrangement joins TRBV18 to TRBJ2-6; the D gene is possibly TRBD1 (6 bases). Germline V gene sequence: CDR1 KGHSH, CDR2 LQKENI. V lost 2 bases to trimming and J lost 0 bases, with 17 bases between them. The CDR3 consists of 19 residues. The CDR3 DNA sequence: TGTGCCAGCTCACCATGGGGGCCCAACCCCCTCTCTGGGGCCAACGTCCTGACTTTC. This gives the protein CASSPWGPNPLSGANVLTF.

CDR3 nucleotide sequence: TGTGCCAGCACTTCGGGAGGGCCTATTTATGAGCAGTTCTTC. It yields the protein CASTSGGPIYEQFF. The chain recombines TRBV28 with TRBJ2-1, with 8 bases aligning to TRBD2. The germline V gene has CDR1 MDHEN and CDR2 SYDVKM. This CDR3 is built from 14 residues. The V gene end was trimmed by 7 bases and the J gene end by 8 bases; junction bases not matched to a gene: 10.